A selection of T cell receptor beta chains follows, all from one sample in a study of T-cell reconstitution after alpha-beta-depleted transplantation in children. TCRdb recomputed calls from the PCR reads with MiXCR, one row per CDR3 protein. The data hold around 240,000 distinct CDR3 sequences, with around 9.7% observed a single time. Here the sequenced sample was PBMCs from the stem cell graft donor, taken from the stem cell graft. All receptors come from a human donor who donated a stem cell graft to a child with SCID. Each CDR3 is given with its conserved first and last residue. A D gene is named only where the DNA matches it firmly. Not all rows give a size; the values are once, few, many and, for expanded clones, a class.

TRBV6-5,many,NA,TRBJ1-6,CASSYSGTVSSYNSPLHF,TGTGCCAGCAGTTACTCGGGAACAGTGAGCTCCTATAATTCACCCCTCCACTTT
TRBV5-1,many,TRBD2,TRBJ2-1,CASSLYPGLAGFSYNEQFF,TGCGCCAGCAGCTTGTACCCGGGACTAGCGGGCTTCTCCTACAATGAGCAGTTCTTC
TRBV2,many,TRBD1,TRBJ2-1,CASSDDRAYNEQFF,TGTGCCAGCAGTGACGACAGGGCCTACAATGAGCAGTTCTTC
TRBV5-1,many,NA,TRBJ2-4,CASSFAARVNIQYF,TGCGCCAGCAGTTTTGCAGCCAGGGTCAACATTCAGTACTTC
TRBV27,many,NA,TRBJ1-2,CASMGPNYGYTF,TGTGCCAGCATGGGCCCTAACTATGGCTACACCTTC
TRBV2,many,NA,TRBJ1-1,CASKQLRGGDTEAFF,TGTGCCAGCAAGCAGTTGAGGGGGGGAGACACTGAAGCTTTCTTT
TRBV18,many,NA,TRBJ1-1,CASSPGGVTEAFF,TGTGCCAGCTCACCGGGGGGGGTCACTGAAGCTTTCTTT
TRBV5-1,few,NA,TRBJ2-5,CASSAGSFQETQYF,TGCGCCAGCAGCGCGGGGTCCTTCCAAGAGACCCAGTACTTC
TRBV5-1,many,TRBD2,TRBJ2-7,CASSFRAGESYEQYF,TGCGCCAGCAGCTTCCGGGCGGGGGAATCCTACGAGCAGTACTTC
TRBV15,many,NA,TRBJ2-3,CATSRATIPTDTQYF,TGTGCCACCAGCAGAGCTACGATACCCACAGATACGCAGTATTTT
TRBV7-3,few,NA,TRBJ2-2,CASSLTSGMGELFF,TGTGCCAGCAGCTTAACGTCGGGGATGGGGGAGCTGTTTTTT
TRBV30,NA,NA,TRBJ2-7,CAWSLGVPGQYF,TGTGCCTGGAGCTTGGGCGTCCCGGGGCAGTACTTC
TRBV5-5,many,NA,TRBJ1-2,CASSLIGLDGYTF,TGTGCCAGCAGCTTGATCGGTCTGGACGGCTACACCTTC
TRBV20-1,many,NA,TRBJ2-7,CSARDGAGSSYEQYF,TGCAGTGCTAGAGATGGGGCAGGGAGCTCCTACGAGCAGTACTTC
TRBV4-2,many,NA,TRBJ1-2,CASSQVGVDRSNYGYTF,TGTGCCAGCAGCCAAGTGGGTGTCGACAGGTCCAACTATGGCTACACCTTC
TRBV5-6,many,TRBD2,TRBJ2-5,CASSFLRGGKETQYF,TGTGCCAGCAGCTTTCTGCGGGGGGGAAAGGAGACCCAGTACTTC
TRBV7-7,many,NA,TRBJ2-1,CASSLAQANEQFF,TGTGCCAGCAGCTTAGCACAGGCCAATGAGCAGTTCTTC
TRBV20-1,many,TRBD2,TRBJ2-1,CSAIAGGQYNEQFF,TGCAGTGCTATAGCGGGGGGGCAATACAATGAGCAGTTCTTC